What follows are 14 T cell receptor beta chains derived from one specimen sequenced in a study of blood T cell repertoires in COVID-19. Sequencing was performed with immunoSEQ multiplex PCR; in TCRdb, only in-frame clones are kept and a portion is missing. The repertoire holds about 58,000 clones, with approximately 90% as singletons. Sequenced material: peripheral blood. The receptors were gathered from a woman aged 60-75 years with active COVID-19.

The chain has TRBV2 and TRBJ2-4, with 7 bases identical to TRBD1. With V trimmed by 5 bases and J by 5 bases, 9 bases remained unmatched. The germline CDR1 and CDR2 sequences are SNHLY and FYNNEI. The length of the CDR3 is 15 residues. The CDR3 sequence: CASSTTGQRENIQYF. The CDR3 bases are TGTGCCAGCAGTACTACGGGACAGAGAGAAAACATTCAGTACTTC.

This clone was seen only a few times. The chain carries TRBV6-2 or TRBV6-3 and TRBJ1-6, with D possibly being TRBD1 (5 bases). The ends were cut back, 6 bases at V and 13 bases at J, with 13 bases in the middle. CDR3 length equals 12 residues. Germline V CDR1 and CDR2: MNHEY, SVGEGT. The CDR3 spells CASSTTAAPLHF. The CDR3 DNA follows: TGTGCCAGCAGCACGACAGCCGCTCCCCTCCACTTT.

The chain links TRBV27 to TRBJ1-2; TRBD1 matches at 12 bases. CDR1 is MNHEY and CDR2 is SMNVEV in the germline V gene (reference sequence). The CDR3 runs 14 residues. J lost 8 bases, V lost 3 bases, and 4 bases had no gene match. The DNA for the CDR3 is TGTGCCAGCAGTTTGGGGGGACAGGGGGCCGGCTACACCTTC. Amino acids: CASSLGGQGAGYTF.

The chain employs TRBV9 and TRBJ2-2; D not certain. V lost 0 bases and J 1 base, leaving 4 bases between the germline ends. This CDR3 spans 14 amino acids. The germline gives CDR1 SGDLS, CDR2 YYNGEE. DNA for the CDR3: TGTGCCAGCAGCGTAGCGGGGAACACCGGGGAGCTGTTTTTT. Translating gives CASSVAGNTGELFF.

This chain joins TRBV7-3 and TRBJ1-3, with D possibly matching TRBD1 (6 bases). The CDR3 is made up of 15 amino acids. CDR1 is SGHTA and CDR2 is FQGTGA in the germline V gene. V was shortened by 2 bases and J by 0 bases, with 8 bases between the two germline ends. The CDR3 bases are TGTGCCAGCAGCTTAGCGACAGGCTCTGGAAACACCATATATTTT. Protein: CASSLATGSGNTIYF.

This clone showed up just once. The chain couples TRBV2 to TRBJ1-1; 8 positions agree with TRBD1. CDR1 is SNHLY and CDR2 is FYNNEI in the germline V gene. The J segment lost 2 bases and the V segment lost 7 bases, leaving 3 bases of the junction unmatched. This CDR3 spans 13 amino acids. The CDR3 coding sequence is TGTGCCAGCAACGGACAGGGAAACACTGAAGCTTTCTTT. Translated: CASNGQGNTEAFF.

The gene calls are TRBV30 and TRBJ2-3; 10 nucleotides match TRBD2. The CDR3 sequence is 15 residues long. The germline V gene has CDR1 GTSNPN and CDR2 SVGIG (reference sequence). V shed 4 bases, J shed 4 bases, and the junction held 8 bases outside the gene matches. In DNA form, the CDR3 reads TGTGCCTGGACATTAAGCGGGGGGGCCTCAGATACGCAGTATTTT. This encodes CAWTLSGGASDTQYF.

The chain combines TRBV30 with TRBJ1-6; perhaps TRBD1 as D (6 bases). Germline loops: CDR1 GTSNPN, CDR2 SVGIG (reference sequence). Trimming removed 3 bases from V and 8 bases from J, with 17 bases in between. CDR3 length: 15 residues. In DNA, the CDR3 is TGTGCCTGGAGGACAATAGGGGGATTTTATTCACCCCTCCACTTT. Amino acid sequence: CAWRTIGGFYSPLHF.

This clone has more than one count but fewer than ten. The rearrangement joins TRBV10-3 to TRBJ1-4, with TRBD1 as a possible D gene (5 bases). The CDR3 contains 16 residues. CDR1 and CDR2 (germline): ENHRY, SYGVKD. With 0 bases removed from V and 0 bases from J, the gap between germline ends came to 8 bases. CDR3 in DNA: TGTGCCATCAGTGAGTCGTGGGGGGCAACTAATGAAAAACTGTTTTTT. Amino acid sequence: CAISESWGATNEKLFF.

This rearrangement joins TRBV5-6 to TRBJ1-2; the D gene is possibly TRBD1 (6 bases). Trimming left V 2 bases short and J 6 bases short, with 11 bases between. Germline values: CDR1 SGHDT, CDR2 YYEEEE. The CDR3 spans 13 residues. CDR3 protein: CASSFRGYNGYTF. The CDR3 DNA sequence: TGTGCCAGCAGCTTTAGGGGGTATAATGGCTACACCTTC.

CDR3: CASSQDPQGGYEQYF. The CDR3 DNA follows: TGTGCCAGCAGCCAAGATCCCCAGGGTGGCTACGAGCAGTACTTC. V gene TRBV4-2 combines with J gene TRBJ2-7; D might be TRBD1 (5 bases). Trimming removed 0 bases from V and 3 bases from J, with 12 bases in between. The V gene's germline CDR1 is LGHNA and CDR2 YNFKEQ. CDR3 length: 15 residues.

V gene TRBV6-6 combines with J gene TRBJ1-1, with D possibly matching TRBD1 (6 bases). The CDR3 runs to 12 residues. Germline V gene lookup returns CDR1 MNHNY and CDR2 SVGAGI (reference sequence). Trimming removed 8 bases at V and 3 bases at J, with 10 bases between. CDR3 DNA sequence: TGTGCCAGCTTTAAGGGGGACACTGAAGCTTTCTTT. Protein sequence: CASFKGDTEAFF.

CDR3 protein: CASSLALGGLSYNEQFF. CDR3 sequence (DNA): TGTGCCAGCAGCTTGGCCCTCGGGGGTCTCTCCTACAATGAGCAGTTCTTC. V is TRBV5-5 and J is TRBJ2-1; weak D call: TRBD2 (6 bases). There are 17 residues in the CDR3. Germline CDR1 SGHKS, CDR2 YYEKEE (reference sequence). V lost 0 bases and J lost 0, with 13 bases in between.

This chain joins TRBV29-1 and TRBJ1-2; D gene ambiguous. The CDR3 is 12 residues long. In germline, CDR1 is SQVTM, CDR2 ANQGSEA. V shed 3 bases and J shed 5 bases, with 10 bases lying between them. The CDR3 nucleotides are TGCAGCGTTGACGAGGGAGGGTATGGCTACACCTTC. This codes for CSVDEGGYGYTF.